This T cell receptor (beta chain) was sequenced for a study of T cell clonality in common variable immunodeficiency. V lost 2 bases, J lost 4 bases, and 8 bases lay in between. Germline V gene lookup returns CDR1 DFQATT and CDR2 SNEGSKA (reference sequence). The CDR3 contains 12 residues. This clone showed up many times. As yet, its antigen is unknown. Coverage ceases 3 residues before the CDR3 finishes, and the germline J gene fills in the end. Patients and controls were mostly of Caucasian heritage. Findings and caveats of the study: Fewer TCRbeta clones were shared among CVID subjects than controls. TCRbeta clonality was increased in CVID versus healthy controls.

Clones were read by immunoSEQ multiplex PCR, and TCRdb kept only the in-frame ones, dropping some. There are about 39,000 clones in the sample, none observed a single time. This clonotype was sampled from a person between 18 and 70 years old in good health. The chain links TRBV20-1 to TRBJ1-2; D gene ambiguous. Sequencing input: peripheral blood mononuclear cells. Partial CDR3 DNA: TGCAGTGCTAGACGGGTCCTCTATGGC. This gives the protein CSARRVLYG. From start to end, the CDR3 is CSARRVLYGYTF.